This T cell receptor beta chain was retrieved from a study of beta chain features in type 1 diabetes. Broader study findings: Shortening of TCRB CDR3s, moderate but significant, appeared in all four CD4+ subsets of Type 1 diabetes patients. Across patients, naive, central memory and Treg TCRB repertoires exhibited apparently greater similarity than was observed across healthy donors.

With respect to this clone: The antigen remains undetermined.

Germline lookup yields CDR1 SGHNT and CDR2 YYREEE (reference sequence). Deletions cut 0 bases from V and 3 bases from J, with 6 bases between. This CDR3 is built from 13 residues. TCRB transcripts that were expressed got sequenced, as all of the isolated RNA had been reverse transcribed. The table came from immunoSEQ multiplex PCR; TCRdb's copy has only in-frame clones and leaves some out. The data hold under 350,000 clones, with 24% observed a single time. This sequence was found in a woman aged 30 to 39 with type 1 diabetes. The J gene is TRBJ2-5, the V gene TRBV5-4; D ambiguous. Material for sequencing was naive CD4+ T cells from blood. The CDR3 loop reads CASSLGGEETQYF. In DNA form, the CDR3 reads TGTGCCAGCAGCTTGGGAGGAGAAGAGACCCAGTACTTC.